Following are 13 T cell receptor beta chains from one sample sequenced in a study of cytomegalovirus exposure and HLA in healthy donors listed by TCRdb under 2017. Receptor libraries were prepared by the immunoSEQ multiplex PCR assay. A mixture of 60 forward primers for TCR Vbeta segments and 13 reverse primers for TCR Jbeta segments was used in the multiplex PCR. TCRdb stores this immuneACCESS table with in-frame sequences only. Part of the clones is absent; in the studies checked, under half of the shortfall reflects unresolved V genes, and no reason is known for the rest. This sample is represented by 130,000 to 150,000 clones; about 79% of them were singletons. The ten most abundant clones make up 0.5% to 0.85% of the sample. Sample: PBMCs. The receptors shown here come from a male donor in good health and CMV-seronegative.

The chain recombines TRBV25-1 with TRBJ2-7; 12 bases match TRBD1. This CDR3 spans 17 amino acids. Germline CDR1 reads MGHDK; CDR2 reads SYGVNS. With V trimmed by 1 base and J by 5 bases, 9 bases remained unmatched. The CDR3, as DNA: TGTGCCAGCAGTGAATCGCCGGGACAGGGGGCAGGTCACGAGCAGTACTTC. It encodes CASSESPGQGAGHEQYF.

This clone showed up just a few times. The chain is built from TRBV7-6 and TRBJ1-2; 7 bases are a match to TRBD1. The length of the CDR3 is 15 residues. J lost 2 bases, V lost 3 bases, and 6 bases had no gene match. From germline, CDR1 is SGHVS and CDR2 FNYEAQ. CDR3 region: CASSFRQGGNYGYTF. The CDR3 nucleotides are TGTGCCAGCAGCTTCCGACAGGGAGGCAACTATGGCTACACCTTC.

The CDR3: CASSQVWGTGSGYTF. The CDR3 nucleotides are TGCGCCAGCAGCCAAGTTTGGGGGACAGGGTCTGGCTACACCTTC. The rearrangement uses TRBV4-3 and TRBJ1-2, with 9 bases that match TRBD1. Germline V gene lookup returns CDR1 LGHNA and CDR2 YSLEER. CDR3 length: 15 amino acids. The ends lost 1 base at V and 7 bases at J; junction bases unmatched: 7.

The chain recombines TRBV19 with TRBJ2-1, with 9 bases identical to TRBD2. This CDR3 is built from 16 residues. Germline loops: CDR1 LNHDA, CDR2 SQIVND (reference sequence). Losses at the gene ends were 4 bases for V and 3 bases for J; bases not matched to a gene: 7. The CDR3 sequence is CASSTRGGGFYNEQFF. In DNA, the CDR3 is TGTGCCAGTAGTACCCGCGGGGGGGGGTTCTACAATGAGCAGTTCTTC.

This chain joins TRBV4-1 and TRBJ2-1; D perhaps matches TRBD2 (5 bases). V lost 0 bases and J 12 bases, leaving 9 bases between the germline ends. The length of the CDR3 is 12 residues. CDR1 MGHRA and CDR2 YSYEKL come from the germline V gene. Here the CDR3 reads CASSQDIRGQFF. DNA for the CDR3: TGCGCCAGCAGCCAAGATATTCGGGGGCAGTTCTTC.

The CDR3 nucleotides read TGTGCCAGCAGCGCCTTGGACAGGGGGGCGCAGTACTTC. Its protein is CASSALDRGAQYF. The chain uses TRBV9 and TRBJ2-5; 10 nucleotides match TRBD1. V shed 3 bases and J 11 bases; nucleotides not matched to a gene: 7. The CDR3 extends over 13 amino acids. Germline CDR1 reads SGDLS; CDR2 reads YYNGEE.

The genes are TRBV2 and TRBJ2-1; 7 positions agree with TRBD1. V was clipped by 4 bases and J by 0 bases; unmatched bases: 3. CDR1 is SNHLY, CDR2 FYNNEI, per germline. This CDR3 contains 15 residues. As DNA, the CDR3 is TGTGCCAGCAGTGCGGACAGGAGCTCCTACAATGAGCAGTTCTTC. It codes for CASSADRSSYNEQFF.

The CDR3: CASSLGDRAYNEQFF. CDR3 sequence (DNA): TGTGCCAGCAGCTTAGGGGACAGGGCCTACAATGAGCAGTTCTTC. The J gene is TRBJ2-1, the V gene TRBV5-4, with TRBD1 identical over 9 bases. From germline, CDR1 is SGHNT and CDR2 YYREEE (reference sequence). The trim removed 2 bases at V and 2 bases at J, leaving 2 bases unmatched. This CDR3 spans 15 amino acids.

The genes are TRBV2 and TRBJ2-3; no clear D. The CDR3 sequence is 16 residues long. The ends were cut back, 6 bases at V and 1 base at J, with 17 bases in the middle. CDR1 SNHLY and CDR2 FYNNEI come from the germline V gene. The CDR3 loop is CASRKDIQIGTDTQYF. CDR3 nucleotides: TGTGCCAGCAGAAAAGATATACAGATTGGCACAGATACGCAGTATTTT. Filled out from reference TRBV2 and TRBJ2-3, the complete variable domain reads EPEVTQTPSHQVTQMGQEVILRCVPISNHLYFYWYRQILGQKVEFLVSFYNNEISEKSEIFDDQFSVERPDGSNFTLKIRSTKLEDSAMYFCASRKDIQIGTDTQYFGPGTRLTVL.

This sequence joins TRBV15 and TRBJ2-3, with a possible D match to TRBD1 (6 bases). There are 15 residues in the CDR3. V was cut by 3 bases and J by 3 bases, with 13 bases left in between. Germline CDR1 is LNHNV and CDR2 is YYDKDF (reference sequence). CDR3 loop: CATSSEGDGTDTQYF. CDR3 bases: TGTGCCACCAGCAGTGAGGGGGACGGAACAGATACGCAGTATTTT.

This chain links TRBV14 with TRBJ1-3, with 8 nucleotides matching TRBD1. Trimming cost V 8 bases and J 2 bases; bases outside gene matches: 8. This CDR3 is 15 amino acids long. Germline values: CDR1 SGHDN, CDR2 FVKESK. CDR3 DNA: TGTGCCAGCGGGACAGGAGGGGGACCTGGAAACACCATATATTTT. Its protein product is CASGTGGGPGNTIYF.

V and J are TRBV12-5 and TRBJ2-1, with D perhaps matching TRBD1 (6 bases). Trimming stripped 5 bases from V and 8 bases from J, with 19 bases between. The CDR3 is 15 residues long. Germline assignment: CDR1 LGHNT and CDR2 FRNRAP. The CDR3 sequence is CASGQWGRGIYEQFF. The CDR3 DNA reads TGTGCTAGTGGTCAATGGGGGCGCGGAATCTATGAGCAGTTCTTC. The full variable domain, with the rest looked up from reference TRBV12-5 and TRBJ2-1, is DARVTQTPRHKVTEMGQEVTMRCQPILGHNTVFWYRQTMMQGLELLAYFRNRAPLDDSGMPKDRFSAEMPDATLATLKIQPSEPRDSAVYFCASGQWGRGIYEQFFGPGTRLTVL.

This clone was counted a few times. The chain employs TRBV7-7 and TRBJ2-1; 7 bases are a match to TRBD2. Losses at the gene ends were 2 bases for V and 9 bases for J; bases not matched to a gene: 13. CDR1 and CDR2 from the germline V gene are SSHAT and FNYEAQ (reference sequence). The CDR3 loop spans 16 amino acids. The CDR3 nucleotides read TGTGCCAGCAGCTTACAGTCCGGGACTAAGGGTTCTGAGCAGTTCTTC. Translating gives CASSLQSGTKGSEQFF.